The T cell receptor beta chain described here comes from a study of cytomegalovirus exposure and HLA in healthy donors. Findings and caveats of the study: TCR beta chains numbering more than 150 were designated cytomegalovirus-associated. With DRB1 most and HLA-C fewest, TCR association rates differed between HLA loci in a later analysis. It was taken for granted in presence/absence analyses that sequencing depth across donors was roughly uniform.

60 Vbeta and 13 Jbeta primers were used in PCR. This table comes from immunoSEQ multiplex PCR, and its TCRdb copy is limited to in-frame clones, with some not included. The profile shows around 92,000 clones, 65% to 85% of them singletons. Comment on this clone: Its specificity is not known.

The source of this sequence is a female donor in good health and CMV-seropositive. Sequencing used PBMCs.

As DNA, the CDR3 is TGCAGCGTCAGAACAGGGGACTACACTGAAGCTTTCTTT. Protein product: CSVRTGDYTEAFF. V gene TRBV29-1 combines with J gene TRBJ1-1; TRBD1 matches 7 bases. The CDR3 is 13 residues long. Trimming at V came to 6 bases and at J to 3 bases, leaving 7 bases not matched to a gene. Looked up from germline, CDR1 is SQVTM and CDR2 is ANQGSEA.